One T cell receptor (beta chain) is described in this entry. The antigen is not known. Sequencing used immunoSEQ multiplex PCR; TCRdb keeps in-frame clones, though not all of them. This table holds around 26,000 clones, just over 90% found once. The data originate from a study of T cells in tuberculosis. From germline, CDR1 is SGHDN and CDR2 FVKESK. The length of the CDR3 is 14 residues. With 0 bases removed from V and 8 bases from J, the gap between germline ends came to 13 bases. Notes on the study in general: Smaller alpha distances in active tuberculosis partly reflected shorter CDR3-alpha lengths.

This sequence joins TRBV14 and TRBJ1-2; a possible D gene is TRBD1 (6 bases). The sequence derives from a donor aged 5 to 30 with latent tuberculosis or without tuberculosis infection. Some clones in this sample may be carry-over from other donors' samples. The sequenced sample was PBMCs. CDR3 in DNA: TGTGCCAGCAGCCAAGAGAACAGGGTGTCGGGCTACACCTTC. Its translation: CASSQENRVSGYTF.